These T cell receptor beta chains were read from a single sample in a study of cytomegalovirus exposure and HLA in healthy donors. TCRdb's copy holds only in-frame clones and misses some; the assay was immunoSEQ multiplex PCR. This sample yields more than 90,000 clones, of which roughly 88% are seen a single time; less than 2% belongs to the top ten. Specimen: PBMCs. These receptors were taken from a man aged 18 to 30 in good health and CMV-seronegative. CDR3s include the opening cysteine and the closing phenylalanine or tryptophan. Each record gives: D gene, clone size, J gene, V gene, CDR3 protein, CDR3 DNA. A D gene is named only where the DNA matches it firmly. Part of the rows lack a size; the others show once, few, many or a class for expanded clones.

d_gene: NA; abundance: NA; j_gene: TRBJ1-2; v_gene: TRBV5-1; CDR3aa: CASSSNTNYGYTF; CDR3nt: TGCGCCAGCAGCTCTAATACTAACTATGGCTACACCTTC
d_gene: NA; abundance: few; j_gene: TRBJ2-7; v_gene: TRBV6-6; CDR3aa: CASRETGLGSEQYF; CDR3nt: TGTGCCAGCAGAGAGACAGGTCTTGGCTCCGAGCAGTACTTC
d_gene: TRBD1; abundance: NA; j_gene: TRBJ1-2; v_gene: TRBV6-5; CDR3aa: CASSTPGGSGYTF; CDR3nt: TGTGCCAGCAGTACACCAGGGGGGTCTGGCTACACCTTC
d_gene: NA; abundance: once; j_gene: TRBJ2-3; v_gene: TRBV2; CDR3aa: CASSDMGPGNPTTQYF; CDR3nt: TGTGCCAGCAGTGATATGGGGCCAGGCAACCCAACCACGCAGTATTTT
d_gene: TRBD1; abundance: once; j_gene: TRBJ2-3; v_gene: TRBV4-1; CDR3aa: CASSQVGPGQGRDTQYF; CDR3nt: TGCGCCAGCAGCCAAGTCGGACCGGGACAGGGAAGAGATACGCAGTATTTT
d_gene: TRBD1; abundance: once; j_gene: TRBJ2-7; v_gene: TRBV28; CDR3aa: CASSFRDRYFYEQYF; CDR3nt: TGTGCCAGCAGTTTTCGGGACAGGTACTTCTACGAGCAGTACTTC
d_gene: NA; abundance: NA; j_gene: TRBJ2-3; v_gene: TRBV27; CDR3aa: CASSATPLGTDTQYF; CDR3nt: TGTGCCAGCAGTGCCACTCCTCTTGGCACAGATACGCAGTATTTT
d_gene: NA; abundance: NA; j_gene: TRBJ1-5; v_gene: TRBV28; CDR3aa: CASSLVGVYSNQPQHF; CDR3nt: TGTGCCAGCAGTTTAGTCGGGGTGTATAGCAATCAGCCCCAGCATTTT
d_gene: NA; abundance: NA; j_gene: TRBJ1-3; v_gene: TRBV27; CDR3aa: CASSLTISTDGNTIYF; CDR3nt: TGTGCCAGCAGTTTAACCATCTCCACAGACGGAAACACCATATATTTT
d_gene: NA; abundance: NA; j_gene: TRBJ2-1; v_gene: TRBV9; CDR3aa: CASSVAGALYNEQFF; CDR3nt: TGTGCCAGCAGCGTAGCGGGAGCTCTCTACAATGAGCAGTTCTTC
d_gene: NA; abundance: NA; j_gene: TRBJ2-2; v_gene: TRBV18; CDR3aa: CASSPNVAGTGELFF; CDR3nt: TGTGCCAGCTCCCCCAATGTGGCGGGCACCGGGGAGCTGTTTTTT
d_gene: TRBD2; abundance: NA; j_gene: TRBJ2-7; v_gene: TRBV6-5; CDR3aa: CASSPLASGSYEQYF; CDR3nt: TGTGCCAGCAGTCCCCTGGCTAGCGGTTCCTACGAGCAGTACTTC
d_gene: TRBD1; abundance: NA; j_gene: TRBJ1-1; v_gene: TRBV5-1; CDR3aa: CASSQQGAQGTEAFF; CDR3nt: TGCGCCAGCAGCCAACAGGGGGCGCAGGGGACTGAAGCTTTCTTT
d_gene: NA; abundance: NA; j_gene: TRBJ1-4; v_gene: TRBV15; CDR3aa: CATSGGGLTTNEKLFF; CDR3nt: TGTGCCACCAGCGGCGGGGGCTTAACAACTAATGAAAAACTGTTTTTT
d_gene: NA; abundance: NA; j_gene: TRBJ2-5; v_gene: TRBV18; CDR3aa: CASSPLTSFEGETQYF; CDR3nt: TGTGCCAGCTCACCTCTAACTAGCTTCGAAGGGGAGACCCAGTACTTC
d_gene: TRBD2; abundance: NA; j_gene: TRBJ2-1; v_gene: TRBV6-1; CDR3aa: CASPKGLARPNEQFF; CDR3nt: TGTGCCAGCCCAAAGGGACTAGCGAGACCAAATGAGCAGTTCTTC
d_gene: TRBD1; abundance: NA; j_gene: TRBJ1-1; v_gene: TRBV28; CDR3aa: CASTQVGTANTEAFF; CDR3nt: TGTGCCAGCACCCAGGTGGGGACAGCGAACACTGAAGCTTTCTTT
d_gene: NA; abundance: few; j_gene: TRBJ2-5; v_gene: TRBV19; CDR3aa: CASSTDRNQETQYF; CDR3nt: TGTGCCAGTAGTACAGACAGGAACCAAGAGACCCAGTACTTC
d_gene: NA; abundance: NA; j_gene: TRBJ2-7; v_gene: TRBV6-1; CDR3aa: CASSPSYEQYF; CDR3nt: TGTGCCAGCAGCCCTTCCTACGAGCAGTACTTC
d_gene: TRBD2; abundance: NA; j_gene: TRBJ2-7; v_gene: TRBV4-1; CDR3aa: CASSQGVLAGVYYEQYF; CDR3nt: TGCGCCAGCAGCCAGGGGGTACTAGCGGGAGTTTACTACGAGCAGTACTTC
d_gene: TRBD2; abundance: NA; j_gene: TRBJ2-1; v_gene: TRBV6-1; CDR3aa: CASDTAGGPVSEQFF; CDR3nt: TGTGCCAGCGATACAGCGGGAGGGCCCGTTTCTGAGCAGTTCTTC
d_gene: TRBD1; abundance: NA; j_gene: TRBJ2-1; v_gene: TRBV19; CDR3aa: CASWGTGSLNEQFF; CDR3nt: TGTGCCAGCTGGGGGACAGGGTCGTTGAATGAGCAGTTCTTC
d_gene: NA; abundance: NA; j_gene: TRBJ2-1; v_gene: TRBV27; CDR3aa: CASSAAGRQRISYNEQFF; CDR3nt: TGTGCCAGCAGCGCAGCAGGAAGACAGCGTATCTCCTACAATGAGCAGTTCTTC
d_gene: NA; abundance: NA; j_gene: TRBJ1-1; v_gene: TRBV19; CDR3aa: CASSIGTGNTEAFF; CDR3nt: TGTGCCAGTAGTATTGGAACAGGGAACACTGAAGCTTTCTTT
d_gene: TRBD2; abundance: NA; j_gene: TRBJ2-1; v_gene: TRBV27; CDR3aa: CASTSSGPYNEQFF; CDR3nt: TGTGCCAGCACTTCTAGCGGACCCTACAATGAGCAGTTCTTC
d_gene: NA; abundance: NA; j_gene: TRBJ1-4; v_gene: TRBV4-1; CDR3aa: CASSQDFAVLTSEKLFF; CDR3nt: TGCGCCAGCAGCCAAGATTTCGCAGTCTTGACATCGGAAAAACTGTTTTTT
d_gene: TRBD1; abundance: NA; j_gene: TRBJ1-4; v_gene: TRBV15; CDR3aa: CATRGQGATNEKLFF; CDR3nt: TGTGCCACCAGGGGACAGGGCGCAACTAATGAAAAACTGTTTTTT
d_gene: NA; abundance: NA; j_gene: TRBJ2-7; v_gene: TRBV7-2; CDR3aa: CASSLRLEGYEQYF; CDR3nt: TGTGCCAGCAGCTTACGACTAGAGGGGTACGAGCAGTACTTC
d_gene: NA; abundance: NA; j_gene: TRBJ2-7; v_gene: TRBV6-5; CDR3aa: CASSYRGAYYEQYF; CDR3nt: TGTGCCAGCAGTTATCGGGGGGCCTACTACGAGCAGTACTTC
d_gene: TRBD1; abundance: NA; j_gene: TRBJ1-2; v_gene: TRBV28; CDR3aa: CASRRQGGGSRGYTF; CDR3nt: TGTGCCAGCAGAAGACAGGGTGGGGGTTCACGGGGCTACACCTTC
d_gene: NA; abundance: NA; j_gene: TRBJ1-4; v_gene: TRBV21-1; CDR3aa: CASSHKRRVTNEKLFF; CDR3nt: TGTGCCAGCAGCCACAAGCGACGGGTAACTAATGAAAAACTGTTTTTT
d_gene: NA; abundance: once; j_gene: TRBJ2-7; v_gene: TRBV10-1; CDR3aa: CASSPDEQYF; CDR3nt: TGCGCCAGCAGTCCGGACGAGCAGTACTTC
d_gene: TRBD2; abundance: NA; j_gene: TRBJ2-7; v_gene: TRBV5-8; CDR3aa: CASSLLLAGSYEQYF; CDR3nt: TGTGCCAGCAGCTTATTACTAGCGGGCTCCTACGAGCAGTACTTC
d_gene: TRBD1; abundance: NA; j_gene: TRBJ2-1; v_gene: TRBV19; CDR3aa: CASSILSGQGGRHEQFF; CDR3nt: TGTGCCAGTAGTATCTTGTCGGGACAGGGAGGCAGGCATGAGCAGTTCTTC
d_gene: NA; abundance: NA; j_gene: TRBJ2-2; v_gene: TRBV4-3; CDR3aa: CASRRWGGQTGELFF; CDR3nt: TGCGCCAGCAGGAGATGGGGGGGGCAAACCGGGGAGCTGTTTTTT